A selection of T cell receptor beta chains follows, all from one sample in a study of control samples from healthy donors and cancer patients. Measured with immunoSEQ multiplex PCR; TCRdb has only the in-frame clones, and not every one. The sample has 150,000 to 200,000 clones; roughly 89% are singletons. What was sequenced was blood. Receptors originate from a man in his thirties or forties in good health. Each CDR3 is given with its conserved first and last residue. Each record gives: CDR3 length, clone size, J gene, D gene, V gene, CDR3 DNA, CDR3 protein. The D gene is left open where the match is weak. A row's size may be missing; if present it is once, few, many or a size class.

15 | . | TRBJ2-1 | . | TRBV6-5 | TGTGCCAGCAGGCCACAGGGAGGGTCCTACAATGAGCAGTTCTTC | CASRPQGGSYNEQFF
15 | . | TRBJ1-4 | . | TRBV9 | TGTGCCAGCAGCGCCCTACAGGAGGGGAATGAAAAACTGTTTTTT | CASSALQEGNEKLFF
13 | few | TRBJ1-2 | . | TRBV19 | TGTGCCAGTAGTATAGGCCCAGGGAGTGGCTACACCTTC | CASSIGPGSGYTF
16 | . | TRBJ1-2 | . | TRBV5-1 | TGCGCCAGCAGCTTGGGCGACAGGCAGGGTGTTTATGGCTACACCTTC | CASSLGDRQGVYGYTF
15 | once | TRBJ2-3 | TRBD1 | TRBV29-1 | TGCAGCGTTGCGATGAGGACAGGGGGCGGAGATACGCAGTATTTT | CSVAMRTGGGDTQYF
14 | . | TRBJ2-7 | . | TRBV18 | TGTGCCAGCTCGCAGGGTAGAAGCTCCTACGAGCAGTACTTC | CASSQGRSSYEQYF
14 | . | TRBJ1-1 | TRBD1 | TRBV19 | TGTGCCAGTTGGAACAGGGGGTTTGACACTGAAGCTTTCTTT | CASWNRGFDTEAFF
15 | . | TRBJ1-5 | . | TRBV10-3 | TGTGCCATCAGTGAAGAGGGAGGGATCAATCAGCCCCAGCATTTT | CAISEEGGINQPQHF
14 | . | TRBJ1-1 | . | TRBV7-2 | TGTGCCAGCAGCTTAAATGGACCGAGCACTGAAGCTTTCTTT | CASSLNGPSTEAFF
13 | . | TRBJ1-1 | . | TRBV2 | TGTGCCAGCAGGGGATATTCGAACACTGAAGCTTTCTTT | CASRGYSNTEAFF
15 | . | TRBJ2-5 | . | TRBV24-1 | TGTGCCACCAGTGATCCCCCTCGCGGGGTGGAGACCCAGTACTTC | CATSDPPRGVETQYF
16 | . | TRBJ2-3 | . | TRBV11-2 | TGTGCCAGCACCCCAGGGGGGACTGGCAGCACAGATACGCAGTATTTT | CASTPGGTGSTDTQYF
14 | . | TRBJ2-7 | TRBD1 | TRBV10-3 | TGTGCCATCAATCCGGGACAGGGGTTCTACGAGCAGTACTTC | CAINPGQGFYEQYF
15 | . | TRBJ1-1 | . | TRBV19 | TGTGCCAGTAGTATAGATCTCGGCAGAGGCACTGAAGCTTTCTTT | CASSIDLGRGTEAFF
14 | . | TRBJ1-5 | . | TRBV27 | TGTGCCAGCAGTTTAGGGCAACCTAATCAGCCCCAGCATTTT | CASSLGQPNQPQHF
13 | . | TRBJ2-1 | . | TRBV5-5 | TGTGCCAGCAGGACAGGAGGGGACAATGAGCAGTTCTTC | CASRTGGDNEQFF
15 | . | TRBJ2-2 | TRBD1 | TRBV30 | TGTGCCTGGGCATCCGGGACAGCGATCACCGGGGAGCTGTTTTTT | CAWASGTAITGELFF
15 | . | TRBJ1-1 | . | TRBV28 | TGTGCCAGCAGTTTACCACTGGGGAGAGGCACTGAAGCTTTCTTT | CASSLPLGRGTEAFF
13 | few | TRBJ1-6 | . | TRBV12-3/TRBV12-4 | TGTGCCAGCGGGGGGTCGGAAAATTCACCCCTCCACTTT | CASGGSENSPLHF
15 | . | TRBJ1-2 | . | TRBV5-1 | TGCGCCAGCAGCCAACAAGTGTCGGGGGAGGGTGGCTACACCTTC | CASSQQVSGEGGYTF
15 | . | TRBJ1-1 | TRBD1 | TRBV5-6 | TGTGCCAGCAGCCCAACGGGACAGGGGATCGCTGAAGCTTTCTTT | CASSPTGQGIAEAFF
11 | . | TRBJ2-1 | . | TRBV25-1 | TGTGCCAGCAGTGCCTCGGACCCACAGTTCTTC | CASSASDPQFF
15 | . | TRBJ2-1 | TRBD1 | TRBV5-1 | TGCGCCAGCAGCTTGAACACAGGGGTGGATCATGAGCAGTTCTTC | CASSLNTGVDHEQFF
14 | . | TRBJ2-2 | TRBD2 | TRBV5-1 | TGCGCCAGCAGCTTAGGGGAGGGGACCGGGGAGCTGTTTTTT | CASSLGEGTGELFF
17 | . | TRBJ1-5 | TRBD1 | TRBV24-1 | TGTGCCACCAGTGATTCCCGCGCAGGGGGCAGCAATCAGCCCCAGCATTTT | CATSDSRAGGSNQPQHF
15 | once | TRBJ2-5 | TRBD1 | TRBV5-1 | TGCGCCAGCAGCTTGGAAGGGGGCGGTCGAGAGACCCAGTACTTC | CASSLEGGGRETQYF